The 30 T cell receptor beta chains listed next were all sequenced from one sample in a study of blood T cell repertoires in COVID-19. The repertoire was sequenced with immunoSEQ multiplex PCR; TCRdb's copy has only in-frame clones and lacks some. Of 60,000 to 75,000 clones in the sample, almost 90% are singletons; the top ten hold about 18%. Sequencing was performed on peripheral blood. These receptors all come from a woman of 80 years or more with active COVID-19.

The rearrangement links TRBV28 to TRBJ1-2; 12 bases agree with TRBD1. CDR3 size: 17 residues. Per the germline V gene, CDR1 is MDHEN and CDR2 is SYDVKM. V dropped 6 bases and J dropped 7; count of bases not matched to a gene: 15. The DNA for the CDR3 is TGTGCCAGCAGACACGTGGACGGGGGACAGGGGGCTTTTGGCTACACCTTC. Residues: CASRHVDGGQGAFGYTF.

V usage is TRBV30 and J usage is TRBJ2-2; 10 bases are a match to TRBD1. From germline, CDR1 is GTSNPN and CDR2 SVGIG (reference sequence). The CDR3 length is 14 residues. Trimming at V came to 3 bases and at J to 5 bases, leaving 3 bases not matched to a gene. In DNA form, the CDR3 reads TGTGCCTGGAGCTGGGACAGGGGTACCGGGGAGCTGTTTTTT. This gives the protein CAWSWDRGTGELFF.

This clone has only a few counts. J is TRBJ2-1 and V is TRBV19, with 10 bases matching TRBD1. J gave up 9 bases and V 2 bases, and 7 bases lay outside the gene matches. The V gene's germline CDR1 is LNHDA and CDR2 SQIVND (reference sequence). CDR3 length: 15 amino acids. The CDR3: CASSISGQGRGEQFF. CDR3 nucleotide sequence: TGTGCCAGTAGTATATCGGGACAGGGGCGCGGTGAGCAGTTCTTC.

The chain recombines TRBV20-1 with TRBJ2-7, with TRBD1 identical over 9 bases. The V gene end was trimmed by 3 bases and the J gene end by 3 bases; junction bases not matched to a gene: 6. The CDR3 contains 14 residues. Germline V gene lookup returns CDR1 DFQATT and CDR2 SNEGSKA (reference sequence). The CDR3 reads CSASGDRVDYEQYF. CDR3 nucleotides: TGCAGTGCTAGTGGGGACAGGGTAGACTACGAGCAGTACTTC.

The gene calls are TRBV19 and TRBJ1-2; a weak D match, TRBD1 (5 bases). CDR3 length: 16 residues. Trimming took off 4 bases at V and 0 bases at J, with 15 bases between the two ends. Germline values: CDR1 LNHDA, CDR2 SQIVND (reference sequence). CDR3 coding DNA: TGTGCCAGTAGTAACCAGGGCGCCGCACCTAACTATGGCTACACCTTC. Residues: CASSNQGAAPNYGYTF.

This clone has just one count. The chain employs TRBV7-2 and TRBJ1-1; D is unresolved. Trimming took off 5 bases at V and 3 bases at J, with 16 bases between the two ends. This CDR3 has 15 amino acids. The germline V gene has CDR1 SGHTA and CDR2 FQGNSA. CDR3 bases: TGTGCCAGCAGCCCGGTGGCGGGTTTCGACACTGAAGCTTTCTTT. Its protein is CASSPVAGFDTEAFF.

CDR3 sequence (DNA): TGTGCCAGCAGTTTGGCGGCGGGAACTTACACCTTC. This encodes CASSLAAGTYTF. This sequence joins TRBV28 and TRBJ1-2; D gene unclear. The V gene lost 3 bases and the J gene lost 11 bases, with 13 bases spanning the gap. CDR1 and CDR2 (germline): MDHEN, SYDVKM. The CDR3 loop spans 12 amino acids.

The rearrangement uses TRBV7-8 and TRBJ2-5, with 8 bases fitting TRBD2. Germline lookup yields CDR1 SGHVS and CDR2 FQNEAQ. V trimming: 1 base; J trimming: 5 bases; junction bases outside the gene matches: 9. The CDR3 totals 16 residues. The CDR3 here is CASSLGSGGAYETQYF. The DNA for the CDR3 is TGTGCCAGCAGCTTAGGATCCGGGGGGGCCTATGAGACCCAGTACTTC.

V gene TRBV27 combines with J gene TRBJ2-2, with 7 bases fitting TRBD2. The CDR3 has 20 amino acids. J was trimmed by 2 bases and V by 7 bases; bases with no gene match: 22. Germline CDR1 MNHEY, CDR2 SMNVEV (reference sequence). The CDR3 spells CASTPKTKAGPHLNTGELFF. In DNA form, the CDR3 reads TGTGCCAGCACCCCAAAGACTAAAGCGGGGCCCCACTTAAACACCGGGGAGCTGTTTTTT.

The chain recombines TRBV5-1 with TRBJ2-6; TRBD2 might be the D (6 bases). This CDR3 comprises 16 residues. V gave up 4 bases and J gave up 3 bases, with 14 bases separating them. Germline CDR1 SGHRS, CDR2 YFSETQ. The CDR3 loop is CASSGGAFDGANVLTF. DNA of the CDR3: TGCGCCAGCAGCGGAGGGGCCTTCGATGGGGCCAACGTCCTGACTTTC. Based on the CDR3 plus reference TRBV5-1 and TRBJ2-6, the full variable domain is KAGVTQTPRYLIKTRGQQVTLSCSPISGHRSVSWYQQTPGQGLQFLFEYFSETQRNKGNFPGRFSGRQFSNSRSEMNVSTLELGDSALYLCASSGGAFDGANVLTFGAGSRLTVL.

The rearrangement joins TRBV4-1 to TRBJ2-1; the match to TRBD2 covers 7 bases. Germline V gene data show CDR1 as MGHRA and CDR2 as YSYEKL. The CDR3 length is 16 residues. With V trimmed by 4 bases and J by 0 bases, 6 bases remained unmatched. Here the CDR3 reads CASSLPGLSSYNEQFF. CDR3 nucleotides: TGCGCCAGCAGCCTCCCGGGACTAAGCTCCTACAATGAGCAGTTCTTC.

The table lists this clone with a count of one. The chain joins TRBV9 to TRBJ2-7; 11 nucleotides match TRBD1. V lost 3 bases, J lost 2 bases, and 1 base stayed unmatched. The CDR3 is made up of 14 amino acids. Looked up from germline, CDR1 is SGDLS and CDR2 is YYNGEE. The CDR3 loop is CASSEGQGAYEQYF. The CDR3 DNA sequence: TGTGCCAGCAGCGAGGGACAGGGGGCCTACGAGCAGTACTTC.

As DNA, the CDR3 is TGCGCCAGCAGCTTGGTTGGTGGCGGGGATACGCAGTATTTT. The encoded protein is CASSLVGGGDTQYF. The V gene is TRBV5-1, the J gene TRBJ2-3, with D perhaps matching TRBD2 (5 bases). The length of the CDR3 is 14 residues. Trimming shortened V by 0 bases and J by 6 bases, and 11 bases separated the two germline ends. Germline CDR1 SGHRS, CDR2 YFSETQ.

CDR3 sequence reads: CASSPGLEFLAISSYEQYF. CDR3 nucleotide sequence: TGTGCCAGCAGTCCGGGACTAGAGTTTTTAGCGATTAGCTCCTACGAGCAGTACTTC. The V gene is TRBV2, the J gene TRBJ2-7; 8 bases match TRBD2. The CDR3 runs to 19 residues. With V trimmed by 5 bases and J by 0 bases, 18 bases remained unmatched. The V gene's germline CDR1 is SNHLY and CDR2 FYNNEI. Full variable domain (remainder filled in from reference TRBV2 and TRBJ2-7): EPEVTQTPSHQVTQMGQEVILRCVPISNHLYFYWYRQILGQKVEFLVSFYNNEISEKSEIFDDQFSVERPDGSNFTLKIRSTKLEDSAMYFCASSPGLEFLAISSYEQYFGPGTRLTVT.

The chain has TRBV24-1 and TRBJ1-3; D gene unclear. Trimming removed 5 bases at V and 12 bases at J, with 16 bases between. From germline, CDR1 is KGHDR and CDR2 SFDVKD. The CDR3 contains 13 residues. The CDR3 loop reads CATSAPGLRDIYF. The CDR3, as DNA: TGTGCCACCAGTGCCCCCGGACTGAGGGACATATATTTT.

The chain has TRBV12-5 and TRBJ2-2; TRBD2 matches 9 bases. Per germline, CDR1 LGHNT and CDR2 FRNRAP. The CDR3 runs 23 residues. Trimming took 3 bases from V and 1 from J; bases not matched to a gene: 24. CDR3 amino acids: CASGFDLKGRGARLAVNTGELFF. The CDR3 DNA follows: TGTGCTAGTGGTTTCGACTTAAAGGGGAGGGGCGCTAGACTAGCGGTGAACACCGGGGAGCTGTTTTTT. Together with reference TRBV12-5 and TRBJ2-2, the CDR3 gives the full variable domain: DARVTQTPRHKVTEMGQEVTMRCQPILGHNTVFWYRQTMMQGLELLAYFRNRAPLDDSGMPKDRFSAEMPDATLATLKIQPSEPRDSAVYFCASGFDLKGRGARLAVNTGELFFGEGSRLTVL.

The J gene is TRBJ2-1, the V gene TRBV4-2; TRBD2 might be the D (6 bases). Germline V gene lookup returns CDR1 LGHNA and CDR2 YNFKEQ. Trimming took 1 base from V and 4 from J, leaving 11 bases between them. The CDR3 totals 15 residues. CDR3 loop: CASSQARGVYNEQFF. For the CDR3, the DNA is TGTGCCAGCAGCCAAGCCCGCGGGGTATACAATGAGCAGTTCTTC.

V is TRBV7-2 and J is TRBJ2-2, with 8 positions matching TRBD1. Germline V lookup: CDR1 SGHTA, CDR2 FQGNSA. Unmatched junction bases numbered 2, after V lost 5 bases and J lost 0 bases. CDR3 size: 15 residues. CDR3 coding DNA: TGTGCCAGCAGCCGGACAGGGACGAACACCGGGGAGCTGTTTTTT. Amino acid sequence: CASSRTGTNTGELFF.

J is TRBJ1-1 and V is TRBV20-1; D possibly corresponds to TRBD1 (6 bases). The germline gives CDR1 DFQATT, CDR2 SNEGSKA (reference sequence). V lost 3 bases to trimming and J lost 6 bases, with 11 bases between them. This CDR3 is 12 amino acids long. The CDR3 sequence is CSASRGAAEAFF. CDR3 nucleotide sequence: TGCAGTGCTAGTCGGGGGGCCGCTGAAGCTTTCTTT.

The table lists this clone with a few counts. The chain carries TRBV29-1 and TRBJ2-5, with TRBD2 matching 14 bases. Germline CDR1 is SQVTM and CDR2 is ANQGSEA. V dropped 7 bases and J dropped 13; count of bases not matched to a gene: 11. The CDR3 is 13 amino acids. CDR3 in amino acids: CSGRDGGTSGGYF. The CDR3 coding sequence is TGCAGCGGCCGGGACGGAGGGACTAGCGGGGGGTACTTC.

The rearrangement uses TRBV7-9 and TRBJ2-2, with 7 bases identical to TRBD2. Germline assignment: CDR1 SEHNR and CDR2 FQNEAQ (reference sequence). V was pared by 3 bases and J by 3 bases, with 7 bases of the junction left unmatched. The CDR3 has 16 amino acids. CDR3: CASSFSASGYTGELFF. The CDR3 nucleotides read TGTGCCAGCAGCTTCTCGGCTAGCGGATACACCGGGGAGCTGTTTTTT. The complete variable domain, with remaining parts taken from reference TRBV7-9 and TRBJ2-2, reads DTGVSQNPRHKITKRGQNVTFRCDPISEHNRLYWYRQTLGQGPEFLTYFQNEAQLEKSRLLSDRFSAERPKGSFSTLEIQRTEQGDSAMYLCASSFSASGYTGELFFGEGSRLTVL.

The chain uses TRBV30 and TRBJ1-6; the D gene is possibly TRBD1 (5 bases). Trimming took 3 bases from V and 7 from J, leaving 10 bases between them. The length of the CDR3 is 13 residues. Germline loops: CDR1 GTSNPN, CDR2 SVGIG (reference sequence). The CDR3 nucleotides read TGTGCCTGGAGGGACAATAGAAATTCACCCCTCCACTTT. Its protein product is CAWRDNRNSPLHF.

The V call is TRBV7-2, the J call TRBJ1-3; TRBD1 agrees at 7 bases. V shed 5 bases and J 2 bases; nucleotides not matched to a gene: 6. The CDR3 loop spans 15 amino acids. Germline loops: CDR1 SGHTA, CDR2 FQGNSA. In DNA form, the CDR3 reads TGTGCCAGCAGCCCCAGGGGGATTGCTGGAAACACCATATATTTT. Encoded protein: CASSPRGIAGNTIYF.

The chain has TRBV28 and TRBJ1-2; D gene unclear. The V end lost 2 bases, the J end lost 4 bases, and 5 bases lay between the germline ends. The CDR3 runs to 12 residues. Per germline, CDR1 MDHEN and CDR2 SYDVKM. In nucleotides, the CDR3 is TGTGCCAGCAGTTTAGGAGGCTATGGCTACACCTTC. It is translated as CASSLGGYGYTF.

The gene calls are TRBV4-3 and TRBJ2-5; D is unclear. CDR1 and CDR2 from the germline V gene are LGHNA and YSLEER. There are 13 residues in the CDR3. V lost 0 bases and J lost 5, with 7 bases in between. In DNA form, the CDR3 reads TGCGCCAGCAGCCAAGATCTCAGGGAGACCCAGTACTTC. Translating gives CASSQDLRETQYF.

In its sample, this clone was seen a few times. The chain recombines TRBV10-3 with TRBJ2-7, with D hard to call. Trimming took 4 bases from V and 1 from J, leaving 8 bases between them. The germline V gene encodes CDR1 ENHRY and CDR2 SYGVKD. There are 13 residues in the CDR3. CDR3 loop: CAISGRLSYEQYF. In DNA form, the CDR3 reads TGTGCCATCAGTGGTAGATTATCCTACGAGCAGTACTTC.

The rearrangement uses TRBV5-1 and TRBJ2-1; D call uncertain. The ends were cut back, 0 bases at V and 2 bases at J, with 6 bases in the middle. This CDR3 is built from 14 residues. In germline, CDR1 is SGHRS, CDR2 YFSETQ. The CDR3 bases are TGCGCCAGCAGCTTGGAAGCGACCTACAATGAGCAGTTCTTC. Its protein product is CASSLEATYNEQFF.

This chain uses TRBV27 with TRBJ1-3; maybe TRBD1 (6 bases). Germline V gene data show CDR1 as MNHEY and CDR2 as SMNVEV (reference sequence). V lost 6 bases and J lost 1, with 10 bases in between. The length of the CDR3 is 14 residues. CDR3 DNA sequence: TGTGCCAGCAGACTCACAGGGTCTGGAAACACCATATATTTT. Amino acid sequence: CASRLTGSGNTIYF.

The chain recombines TRBV7-2 with TRBJ2-5, with 11 bases matching TRBD2. The germline gives CDR1 SGHTA, CDR2 FQGNSA. J was trimmed by 5 bases and V by 1 base; bases with no gene match: 6. This CDR3 is built from 16 residues. The CDR3 nucleotides read TGTGCCAGCAGCTTAGTTAGCGGGGGGGCCGGGGAGACCCAGTACTTC. This codes for CASSLVSGGAGETQYF.

This chain links TRBV2 with TRBJ1-2, with 8 bases fitting TRBD1. This CDR3 comprises 15 residues. CDR1 and CDR2 from the germline V gene are SNHLY and FYNNEI. Losses at the gene ends were 3 bases for V and 4 bases for J; bases not matched to a gene: 7. The CDR3 loop is CASSDRTGPFYGYTF. In DNA, the CDR3 is TGTGCCAGCAGTGATAGGACAGGGCCTTTCTATGGCTACACCTTC.